This T cell receptor (beta chain) was found in a study of cytotoxic CD8 clonotypes in ibrutinib-treated CLL. CDR1 is MNHEY and CDR2 is SMNVEV in the germline V gene (reference sequence). The CDR3 is 15 amino acids. V lost 2 bases and J 1 base, leaving 11 bases between the germline ends. Clones were read by immunoSEQ multiplex PCR, and TCRdb kept only the in-frame ones, dropping some. The sample lists 190,000 or so clones, 55% to 85% seen once, with around an eighth in the top ten. This clonotype was sampled from a human donor with chronic lymphocytic leukemia. This specimen was PBMCs, taken after 24 months of ibrutinib treatment. V and J are TRBV27 and TRBJ1-1; D perhaps matches TRBD1 (5 bases). As DNA, the CDR3 is TGTGCCAGCAGTTTAGTCAGGGAGACGAACACTGAAGCTTTCTTT. Protein: CASSLVRETNTEAFF.